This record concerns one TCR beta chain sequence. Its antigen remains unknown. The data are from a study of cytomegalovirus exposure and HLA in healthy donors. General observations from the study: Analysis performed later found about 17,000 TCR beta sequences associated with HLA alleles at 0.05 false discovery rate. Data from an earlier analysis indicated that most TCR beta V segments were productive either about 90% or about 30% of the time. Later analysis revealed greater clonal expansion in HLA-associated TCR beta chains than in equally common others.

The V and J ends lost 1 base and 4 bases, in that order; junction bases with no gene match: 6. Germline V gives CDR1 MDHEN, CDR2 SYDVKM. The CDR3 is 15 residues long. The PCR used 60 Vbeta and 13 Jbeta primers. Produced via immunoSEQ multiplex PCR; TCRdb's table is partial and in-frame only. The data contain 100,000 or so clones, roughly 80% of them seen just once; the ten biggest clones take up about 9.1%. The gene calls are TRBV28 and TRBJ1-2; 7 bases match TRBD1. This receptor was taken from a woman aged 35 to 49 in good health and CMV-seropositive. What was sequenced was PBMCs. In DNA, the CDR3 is TGTGCCAGCAGTTTATCAGACAGGGCCAGCTATGGCTACACCTTC. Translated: CASSLSDRASYGYTF.